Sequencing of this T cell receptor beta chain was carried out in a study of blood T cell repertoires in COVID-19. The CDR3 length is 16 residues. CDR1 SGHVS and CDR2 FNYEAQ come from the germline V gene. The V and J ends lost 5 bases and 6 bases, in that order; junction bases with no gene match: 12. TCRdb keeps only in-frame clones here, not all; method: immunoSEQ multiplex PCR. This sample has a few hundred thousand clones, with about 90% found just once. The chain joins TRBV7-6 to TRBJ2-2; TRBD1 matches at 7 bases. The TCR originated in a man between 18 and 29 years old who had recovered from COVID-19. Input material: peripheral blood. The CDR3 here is CASSPATGRFPGELFF. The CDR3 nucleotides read TGTGCCAGCAGCCCCGCGACAGGGCGTTTTCCCGGGGAGCTGTTTTTT. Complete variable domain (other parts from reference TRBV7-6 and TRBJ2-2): GAGVSQSPRYKVTKRGQDVALRCDPISGHVSLYWYRQALGQGPEFLTYFNYEAQQDKSGLPNDRFSAERPEGSISTLTIQRTEQRDSAMYRCASSPATGRFPGELFFGEGSRLTVL.